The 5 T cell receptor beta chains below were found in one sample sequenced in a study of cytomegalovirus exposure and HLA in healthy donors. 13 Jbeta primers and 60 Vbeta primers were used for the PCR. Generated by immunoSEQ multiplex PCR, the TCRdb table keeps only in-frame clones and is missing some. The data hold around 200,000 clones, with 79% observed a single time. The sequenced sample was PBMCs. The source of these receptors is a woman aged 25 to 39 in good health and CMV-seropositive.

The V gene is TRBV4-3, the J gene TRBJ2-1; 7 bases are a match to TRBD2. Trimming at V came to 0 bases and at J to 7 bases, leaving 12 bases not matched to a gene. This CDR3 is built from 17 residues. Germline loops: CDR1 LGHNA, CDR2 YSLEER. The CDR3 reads CASSQDSAAGYGNEQFF. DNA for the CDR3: TGCGCCAGCAGCCAAGATTCGGCAGCGGGATACGGAAATGAGCAGTTCTTC.

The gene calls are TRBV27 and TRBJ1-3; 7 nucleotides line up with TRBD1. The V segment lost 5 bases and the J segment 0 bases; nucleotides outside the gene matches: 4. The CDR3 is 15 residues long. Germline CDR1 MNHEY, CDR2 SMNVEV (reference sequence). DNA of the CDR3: TGTGCCAGCAGTAAGGGACAGCGCTCTGGAAACACCATATATTTT. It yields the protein CASSKGQRSGNTIYF.

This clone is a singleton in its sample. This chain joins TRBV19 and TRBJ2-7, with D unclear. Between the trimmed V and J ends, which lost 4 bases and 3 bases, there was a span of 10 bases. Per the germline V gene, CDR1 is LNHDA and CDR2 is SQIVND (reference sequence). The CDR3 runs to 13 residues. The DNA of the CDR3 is TGTGCCAGTAGTAGCGGATTGAGCTACGAGCAGTACTTC. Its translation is CASSSGLSYEQYF.

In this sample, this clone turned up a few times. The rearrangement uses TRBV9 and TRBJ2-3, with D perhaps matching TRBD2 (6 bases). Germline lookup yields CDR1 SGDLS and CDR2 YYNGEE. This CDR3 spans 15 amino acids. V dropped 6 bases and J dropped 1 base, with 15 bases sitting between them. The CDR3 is CASTPVGGGTDTQYF. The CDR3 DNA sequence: TGTGCCAGCACACCGGTGGGGGGAGGCACAGATACGCAGTATTTT. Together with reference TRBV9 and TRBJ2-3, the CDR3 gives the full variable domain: DSGVTQTPKHLITATGQRVTLRCSPRSGDLSVYWYQQSLDQGLQFLIQYYNGEERAKGNILERFSAQQFPDLHSELNLSSLELGDSALYFCASTPVGGGTDTQYFGPGTRLTVL.

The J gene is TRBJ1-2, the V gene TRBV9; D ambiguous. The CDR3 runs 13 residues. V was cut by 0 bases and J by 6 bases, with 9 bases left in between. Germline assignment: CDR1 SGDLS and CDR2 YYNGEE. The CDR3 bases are TGTGCCAGCAGCGTAGGGCAGAATCATGGCTACACCTTC. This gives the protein CASSVGQNHGYTF.